This TCR beta chain appears in the sequencing data of a study of tumor-infiltrating lymphocytes in primary liver carcinoma. At the level of the study: These patients were men and women whose ages were 30 to 69 years.

In the case of this clonotype: As yet, its antigen is unknown.

Reverse transcription of 450 to 500 ng total RNA with a constant-region primer produced TCR beta cDNA. Three nested multiplex PCR rounds of slightly modified ARM-PCR generated TCR beta libraries. It was with TRBV1-TRBV30 forward primers and a C-beta reverse primer that the first two PCR rounds were run, at approximately 10 cycles each. TCRdb independently ran MiXCR on the multiplex PCR reads; one entry per CDR3 protein. This sample yields 100,000 to 150,000 distinct CDR3 sequences, of which roughly three fifths are seen a single time; 8% to 9% belongs to the top ten. Unsorted bulk tissue of roughly 19-30 mg yielded co-extracted RNA and DNA. CDR3 size: 15 residues. Germline assignment: CDR1 MNHEY and CDR2 SVGEGT. The study, taken as a whole, reports: Blood trailed tumors significantly in top-250-clone fraction (p = 0.039).

The TCR originated in a woman aged 60-75 years with primary liver carcinoma and hepatitis B virus infection. Sequencing used liver tumor tissue from sampling region 3. This sample's subset: tumor region T3, left-lateral pole. V is TRBV6-2 or TRBV6-3 and J is TRBJ1-1, with TRBD1 identical over 9 bases. The CDR3: CVSSDGQGSYTEAFF. For the CDR3, the DNA is TGTGTCAGTAGTGACGGACAGGGGTCGTACACTGAAGCTTTCTTT.